Given below is one T cell receptor beta chain in context. The sample belongs to a study of blood T cell repertoires in COVID-19. Assay: immunoSEQ multiplex PCR; the TCRdb copy retains only in-frame clones and omits some. The sample shows roughly 79,000 clones, over 80% of them seen only once. Sequencing used peripheral blood. This TCR derives from a woman between 50 and 59 years old with acute or convalescent COVID-19.

The CDR3 region is CASSLDPGTGTKGYTF. For the CDR3, the DNA is TGTGCCAGCAGCTTAGACCCCGGGACAGGGACCAAAGGCTACACCTTC. The rearrangement links TRBV5-5 to TRBJ1-2; 9 nucleotides align to TRBD1. CDR1 is SGHKS and CDR2 is YYEKEE in the germline V gene (reference sequence). The CDR3 runs 16 residues. Trimming at V came to 2 bases and at J to 8 bases, leaving 13 bases not matched to a gene.